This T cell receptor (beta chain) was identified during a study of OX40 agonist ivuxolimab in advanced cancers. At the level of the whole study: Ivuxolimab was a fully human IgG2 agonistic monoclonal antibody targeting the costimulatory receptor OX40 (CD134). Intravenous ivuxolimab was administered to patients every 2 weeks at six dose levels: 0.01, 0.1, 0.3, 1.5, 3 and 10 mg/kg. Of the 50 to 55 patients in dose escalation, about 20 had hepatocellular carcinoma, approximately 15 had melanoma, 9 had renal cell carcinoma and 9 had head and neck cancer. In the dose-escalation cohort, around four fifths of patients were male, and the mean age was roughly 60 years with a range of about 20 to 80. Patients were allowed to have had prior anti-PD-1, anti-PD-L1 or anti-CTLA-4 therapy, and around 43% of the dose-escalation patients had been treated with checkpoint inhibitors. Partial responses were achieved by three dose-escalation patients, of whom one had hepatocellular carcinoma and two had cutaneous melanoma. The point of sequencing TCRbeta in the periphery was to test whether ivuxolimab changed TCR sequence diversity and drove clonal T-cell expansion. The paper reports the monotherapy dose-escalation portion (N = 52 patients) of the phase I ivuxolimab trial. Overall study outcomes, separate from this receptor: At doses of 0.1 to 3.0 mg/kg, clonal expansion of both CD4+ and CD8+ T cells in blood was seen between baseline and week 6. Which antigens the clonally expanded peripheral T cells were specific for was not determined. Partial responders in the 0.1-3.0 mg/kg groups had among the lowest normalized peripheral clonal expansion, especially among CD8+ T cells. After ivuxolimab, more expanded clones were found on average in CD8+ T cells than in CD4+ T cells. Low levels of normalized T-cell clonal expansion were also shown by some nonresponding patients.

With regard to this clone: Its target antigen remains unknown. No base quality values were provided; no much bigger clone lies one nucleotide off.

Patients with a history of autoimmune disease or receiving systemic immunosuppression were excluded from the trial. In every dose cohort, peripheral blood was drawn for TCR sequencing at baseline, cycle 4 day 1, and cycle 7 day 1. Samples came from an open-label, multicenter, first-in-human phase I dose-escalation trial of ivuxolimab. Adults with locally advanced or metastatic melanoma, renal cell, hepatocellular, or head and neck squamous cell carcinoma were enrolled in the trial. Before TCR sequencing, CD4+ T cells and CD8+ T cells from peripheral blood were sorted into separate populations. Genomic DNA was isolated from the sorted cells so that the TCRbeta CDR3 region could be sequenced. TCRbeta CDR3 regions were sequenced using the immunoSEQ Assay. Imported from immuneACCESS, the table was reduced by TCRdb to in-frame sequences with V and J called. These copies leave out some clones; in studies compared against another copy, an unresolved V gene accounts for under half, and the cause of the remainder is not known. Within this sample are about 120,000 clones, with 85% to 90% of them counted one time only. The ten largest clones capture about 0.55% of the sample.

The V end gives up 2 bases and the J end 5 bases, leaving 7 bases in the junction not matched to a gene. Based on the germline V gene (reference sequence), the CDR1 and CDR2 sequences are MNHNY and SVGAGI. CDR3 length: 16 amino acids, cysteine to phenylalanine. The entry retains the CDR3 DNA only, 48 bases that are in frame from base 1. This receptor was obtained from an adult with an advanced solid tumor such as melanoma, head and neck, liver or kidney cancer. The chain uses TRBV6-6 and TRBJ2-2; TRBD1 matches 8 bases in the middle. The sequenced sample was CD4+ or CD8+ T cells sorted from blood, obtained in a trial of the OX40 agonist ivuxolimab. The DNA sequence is TGTGCCAGCAGTTACGGATGGACAGGGAGGACCGGGGAGCTGTTTTTT. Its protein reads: CASSYGWTGRTGELFF.